This paragraph reports one TCR beta chain. Sequencing used immunoSEQ multiplex PCR; TCRdb keeps in-frame clones, though not all of them. The data contain approximately 420,000 clones, around nine tenths of them seen just once; the ten biggest clones take up roughly 3.5%. The CDR3 extends over 15 amino acids. Germline-derived CDR1 and CDR2 are SGHVS and FQNEAQ. The V end was cut by 5 bases, the J end by 4 bases, with 17 bases between. Treatment in this sample: 19 received Ad26.COV2.S at low or high dose, single or two shots; 5 received placebo; per-sample allocation not given. Sampling was done on day 63 after the first vaccine or placebo injection. This entry comes from a study of Ad26.COV2.S vaccination and SARS-CoV-2 variants.

The clonotype was recovered from a person aged 18-65 years who received the Ad26.COV2.S COVID-19 vaccine or a placebo. The sample consisted of peripheral blood, taken in a trial of Ad26.COV2.S vaccine versus placebo. V gene TRBV7-8 combines with J gene TRBJ1-2; D is possibly TRBD1 (5 bases). CDR3 DNA sequence: TGTGCCAGCAGCCTGAGCAGGGTTTTGGCCTATGGCTACACCTTC. This encodes CASSLSRVLAYGYTF.